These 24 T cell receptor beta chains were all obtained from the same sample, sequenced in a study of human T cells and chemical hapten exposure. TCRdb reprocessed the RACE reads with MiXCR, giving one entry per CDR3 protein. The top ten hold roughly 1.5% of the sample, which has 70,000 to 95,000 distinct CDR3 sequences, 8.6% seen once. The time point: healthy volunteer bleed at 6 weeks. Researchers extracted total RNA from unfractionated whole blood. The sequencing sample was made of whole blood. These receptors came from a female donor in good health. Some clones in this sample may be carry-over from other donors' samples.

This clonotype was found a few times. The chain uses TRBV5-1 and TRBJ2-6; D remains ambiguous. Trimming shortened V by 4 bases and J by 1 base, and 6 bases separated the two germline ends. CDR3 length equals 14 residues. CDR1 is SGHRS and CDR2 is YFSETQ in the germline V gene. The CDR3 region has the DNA TGCGCCAGCAGCGACACGTCTGGGGCCAACGTCCTGACTTTC. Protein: CASSDTSGANVLTF.

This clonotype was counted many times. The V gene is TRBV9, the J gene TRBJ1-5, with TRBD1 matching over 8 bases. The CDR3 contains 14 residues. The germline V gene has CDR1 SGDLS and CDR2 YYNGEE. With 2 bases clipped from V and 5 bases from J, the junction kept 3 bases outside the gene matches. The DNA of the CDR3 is TGTGCCAGCAGCGTTGGACAGGGTTATCAGCCCCAGCATTTT. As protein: CASSVGQGYQPQHF.

The CDR3 DNA follows: TGTGCCAGCAGCCAAGGGCTATTCGGACAGGGGGCTGGTGAAGCTTTCTTT. Protein: CASSQGLFGQGAGEAFF. The V gene is TRBV3-1, the J gene TRBJ1-1, with 11 nucleotides matching TRBD1. Germline loops: CDR1 LGHDT, CDR2 YNNKEL (reference sequence). V was pared by 1 base and J by 7 bases, with 11 bases of the junction left unmatched. This CDR3 is built from 17 residues.

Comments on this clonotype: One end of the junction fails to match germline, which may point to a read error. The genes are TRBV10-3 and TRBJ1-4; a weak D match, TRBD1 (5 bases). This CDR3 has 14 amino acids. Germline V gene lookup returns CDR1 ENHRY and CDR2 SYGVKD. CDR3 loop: CAISVTGTSEKLFF. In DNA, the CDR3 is TGTGCCATCAGTGTGACGGGGACTAGTGAAAAACTGTTTTTT.

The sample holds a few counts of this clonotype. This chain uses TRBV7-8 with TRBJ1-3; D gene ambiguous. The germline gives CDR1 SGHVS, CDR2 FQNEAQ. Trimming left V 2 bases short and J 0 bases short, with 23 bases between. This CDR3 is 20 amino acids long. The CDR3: CASSLQSTASGSRSGNTIYF. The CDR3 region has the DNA TGTGCCAGCAGCTTACAATCTACGGCGTCCGGCTCCCGCTCTGGAAACACCATATATTTT.

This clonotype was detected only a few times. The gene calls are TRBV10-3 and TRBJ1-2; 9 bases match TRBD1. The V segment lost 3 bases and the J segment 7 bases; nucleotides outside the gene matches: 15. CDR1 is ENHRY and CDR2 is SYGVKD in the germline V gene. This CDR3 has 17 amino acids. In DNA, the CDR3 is TGTGCCATCAGTGACCCAATAACCCGGGACAGGGTCGGTGGCTACACCTTC. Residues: CAISDPITRDRVGGYTF.

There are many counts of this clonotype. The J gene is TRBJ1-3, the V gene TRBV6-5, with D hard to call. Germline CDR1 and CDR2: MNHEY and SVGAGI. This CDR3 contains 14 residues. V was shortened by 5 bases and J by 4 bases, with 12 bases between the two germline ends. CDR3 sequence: CASSKGLEGNTIYF. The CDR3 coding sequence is TGTGCCAGCAGTAAGGGTTTGGAAGGAAACACCATATATTTT.

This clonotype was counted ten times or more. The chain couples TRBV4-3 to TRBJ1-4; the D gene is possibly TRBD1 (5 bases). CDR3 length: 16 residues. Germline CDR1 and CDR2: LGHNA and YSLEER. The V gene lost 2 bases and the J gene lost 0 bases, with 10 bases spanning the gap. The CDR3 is CASSQRSRATNEKLFF. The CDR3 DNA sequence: TGCGCCAGCAGCCAAAGGTCCAGGGCAACTAATGAAAAACTGTTTTTT.

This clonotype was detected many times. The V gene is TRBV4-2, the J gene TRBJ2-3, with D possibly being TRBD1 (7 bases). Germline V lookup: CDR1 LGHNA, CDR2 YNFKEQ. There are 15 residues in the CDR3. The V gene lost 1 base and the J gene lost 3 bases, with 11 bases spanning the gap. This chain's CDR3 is CASSQAGGPTDTQYF. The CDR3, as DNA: TGTGCCAGCAGCCAAGCAGGGGGGCCGACAGATACGCAGTATTTT.

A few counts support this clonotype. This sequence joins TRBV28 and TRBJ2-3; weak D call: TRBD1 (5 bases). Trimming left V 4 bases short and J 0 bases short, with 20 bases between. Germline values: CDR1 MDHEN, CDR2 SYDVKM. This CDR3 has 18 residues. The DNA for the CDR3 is TGTGCCAGCAGTTACGGTACAGGACCTGGTACGAGCACAGATACGCAGTATTTT. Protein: CASSYGTGPGTSTDTQYF.

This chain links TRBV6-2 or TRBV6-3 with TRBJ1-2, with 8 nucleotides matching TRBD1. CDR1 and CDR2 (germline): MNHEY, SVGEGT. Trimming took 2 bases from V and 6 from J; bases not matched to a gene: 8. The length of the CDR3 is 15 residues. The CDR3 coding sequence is TGTGCCAGCAGTTACGCAGGGGGCAGGGGCGATGGCTACACCTTC. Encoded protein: CASSYAGGRGDGYTF.

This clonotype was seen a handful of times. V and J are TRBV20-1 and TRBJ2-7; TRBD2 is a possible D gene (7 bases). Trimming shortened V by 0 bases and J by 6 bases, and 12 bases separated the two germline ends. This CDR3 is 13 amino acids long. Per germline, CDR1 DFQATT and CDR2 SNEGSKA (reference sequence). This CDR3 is CSARDVGGREQYF. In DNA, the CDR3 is TGCAGTGCTAGAGATGTGGGGGGGCGCGAGCAGTACTTC.

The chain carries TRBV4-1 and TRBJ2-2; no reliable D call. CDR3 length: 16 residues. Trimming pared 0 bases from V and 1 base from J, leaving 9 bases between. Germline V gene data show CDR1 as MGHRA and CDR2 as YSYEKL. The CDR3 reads CASSQDRQQNTGELFF. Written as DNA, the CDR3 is TGCGCCAGCAGCCAAGACAGGCAACAGAACACCGGGGAGCTGTTTTTT.

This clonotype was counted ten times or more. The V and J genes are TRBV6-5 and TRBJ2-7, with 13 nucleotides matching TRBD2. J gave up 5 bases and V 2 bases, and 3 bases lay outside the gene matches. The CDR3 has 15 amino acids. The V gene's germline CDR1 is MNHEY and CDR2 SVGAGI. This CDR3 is CASSYGTSGDNEQYF. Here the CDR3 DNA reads TGTGCCAGCAGTTACGGGACTAGCGGGGACAACGAGCAGTACTTC.

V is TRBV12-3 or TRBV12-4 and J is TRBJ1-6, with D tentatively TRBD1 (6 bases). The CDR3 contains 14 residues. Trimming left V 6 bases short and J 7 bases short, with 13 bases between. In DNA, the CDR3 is TGTGCCAGCAGCACAGGGATCTGGAATTCACCCCTCCACTTT. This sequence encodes CASSTGIWNSPLHF.

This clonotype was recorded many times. The CDR3 nucleotides read TGTGCCAGCAGTCCCGGACCGCATGTTAAGACCTACGAGCAGTACTTC. This translates into CASSPGPHVKTYEQYF. V and J are TRBV27 and TRBJ2-7; D call uncertain. Trimming removed 5 bases at V and 2 bases at J, with 19 bases between. Germline CDR1 and CDR2: MNHEY and SMNVEV (reference sequence). The CDR3 spans 16 residues.

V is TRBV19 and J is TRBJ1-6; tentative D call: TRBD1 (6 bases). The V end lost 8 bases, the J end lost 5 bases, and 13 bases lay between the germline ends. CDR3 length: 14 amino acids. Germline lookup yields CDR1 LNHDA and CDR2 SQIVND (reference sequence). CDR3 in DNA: TGTGCCAGTGCGCCGGGACACAATAATTCACCCCTCCACTTT. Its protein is CASAPGHNNSPLHF.

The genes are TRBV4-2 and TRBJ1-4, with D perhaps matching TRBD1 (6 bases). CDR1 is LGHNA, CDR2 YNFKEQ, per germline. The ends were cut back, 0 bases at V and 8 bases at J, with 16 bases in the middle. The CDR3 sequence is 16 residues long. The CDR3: CASSQDMAGAEEKLFF. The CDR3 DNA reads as TGTGCCAGCAGCCAAGACATGGCGGGGGCCGAGGAAAAACTGTTTTTT.

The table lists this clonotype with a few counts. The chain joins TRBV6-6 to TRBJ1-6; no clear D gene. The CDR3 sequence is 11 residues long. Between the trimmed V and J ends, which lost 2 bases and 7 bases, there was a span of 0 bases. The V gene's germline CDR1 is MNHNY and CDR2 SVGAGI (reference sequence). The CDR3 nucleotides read TGTGCCAGCAGTTACAATTCACCCCTCCACTTT. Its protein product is CASSYNSPLHF.

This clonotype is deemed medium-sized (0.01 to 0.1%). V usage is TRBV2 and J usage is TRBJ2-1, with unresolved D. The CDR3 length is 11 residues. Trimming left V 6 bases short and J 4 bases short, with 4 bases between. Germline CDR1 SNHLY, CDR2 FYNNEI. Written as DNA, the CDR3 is TGTGCCAGCAGCGTTTACAATGAGCAGTTCTTC. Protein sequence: CASSVYNEQFF.

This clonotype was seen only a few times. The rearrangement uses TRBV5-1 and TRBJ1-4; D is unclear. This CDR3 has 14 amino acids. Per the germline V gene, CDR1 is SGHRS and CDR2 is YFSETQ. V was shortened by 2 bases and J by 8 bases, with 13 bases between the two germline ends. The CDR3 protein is CASSFDRSGEKLFF. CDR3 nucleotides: TGCGCCAGCAGCTTCGATAGGTCGGGGGAAAAACTGTTTTTT.

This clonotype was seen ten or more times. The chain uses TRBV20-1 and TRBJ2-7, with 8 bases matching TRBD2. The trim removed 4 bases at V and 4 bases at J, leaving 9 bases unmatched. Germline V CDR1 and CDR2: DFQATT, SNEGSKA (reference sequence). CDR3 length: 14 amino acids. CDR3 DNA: TGCAGTGCTACGGGGGGGCAGGGACCGTACGAGCAGTACTTC. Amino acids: CSATGGQGPYEQYF.

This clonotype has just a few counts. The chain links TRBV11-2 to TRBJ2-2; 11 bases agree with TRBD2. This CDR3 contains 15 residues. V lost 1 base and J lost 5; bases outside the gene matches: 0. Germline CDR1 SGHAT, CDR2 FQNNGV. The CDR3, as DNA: TGTGCCAGCAGCTTAGGACTAGCGGGGACCGGGGAGCTGTTTTTT. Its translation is CASSLGLAGTGELFF.

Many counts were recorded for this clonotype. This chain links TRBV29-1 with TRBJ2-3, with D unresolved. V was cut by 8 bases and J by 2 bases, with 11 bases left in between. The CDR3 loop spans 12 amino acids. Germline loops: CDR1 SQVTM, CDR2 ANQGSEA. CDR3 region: CSLNTNTDTQYF. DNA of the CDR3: TGCAGCCTAAACACCAACACAGATACGCAGTATTTT.